The source of this T cell receptor beta chain is a study of blood T cell repertoires in COVID-19. In the study overall: Acute and convalescent COVID-19 samples came from the United States, Italy and Spain. Sample material is recorded as cDNA or gDNA derived from T cells, B-cell-depleted T cells, or PBMCs.

Per the original methods: The assay estimated nucleated cells by amplifying reference gene primers. Repertoires were generated with immunoSEQ multiplex PCR, while TCRdb's copy carries only in-frame clones and drops some. The V and J calls and clone size come from that table; D and trimming were worked out from the DNA. The sample consists of about 230,000 clones, 75% to 85% of them appearing once. The trim removed 5 bases at V and 5 bases at J, leaving 8 bases unmatched. The CDR3 has 15 amino acids. The germline gives CDR1 LNHDA, CDR2 SQIVND (reference sequence). Sequenced sample: peripheral blood. V gene TRBV19 combines with J gene TRBJ2-5; the match to TRBD1 covers 10 bases. The clonotype originates from a man aged 35-49 years who had recovered from COVID-19. DNA for the CDR3: TGTGCCAGTAGTCCCCGACAGGGGGCGCAGGAGACCCAGTACTTC. Protein: CASSPRQGAQETQYF.